The sequence of this TCR beta chain was determined in a study of blood T cell repertoires in COVID-19. Study-wide background: The analysed material was cDNA or gDNA that came from T cells, B-cell-depleted T cells, or PBMCs.

This CDR3 contains 17 residues. V lost 4 bases and J lost 2; bases outside the gene matches: 6. Germline-derived CDR1 and CDR2 are PRHDT and FYEKMQ (reference sequence). The protocol was immunoSEQ multiplex PCR, while the TCRdb copy is restricted to in-frame clones and leaves out a portion. This table has about 36,000 clones, around three quarters appearing once. The sample was peripheral blood. The rearrangement links TRBV13 to TRBJ2-1; 12 bases fit TRBD2. The clonotype originates from a man in his 60s with active COVID-19. The CDR3: CASSSRLAGDAYNEQFF. CDR3 DNA: TGTGCCAGCAGCTCGAGACTAGCGGGGGACGCCTACAATGAGCAGTTCTTC.